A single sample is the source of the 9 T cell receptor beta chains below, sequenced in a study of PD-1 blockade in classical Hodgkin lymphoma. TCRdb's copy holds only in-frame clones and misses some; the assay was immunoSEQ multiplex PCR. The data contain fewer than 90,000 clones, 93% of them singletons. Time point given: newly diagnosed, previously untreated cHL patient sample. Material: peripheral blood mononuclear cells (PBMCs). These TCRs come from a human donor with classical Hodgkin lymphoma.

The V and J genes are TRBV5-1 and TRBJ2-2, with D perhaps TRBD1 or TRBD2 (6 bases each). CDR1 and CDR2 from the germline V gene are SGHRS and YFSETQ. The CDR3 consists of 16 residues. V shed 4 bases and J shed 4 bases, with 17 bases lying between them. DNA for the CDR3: TGCGCCAGCAGCCGGAATGCCGGGGGCGGCACCGGGGAGCTGTTTTTT. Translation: CASSRNAGGGTGELFF. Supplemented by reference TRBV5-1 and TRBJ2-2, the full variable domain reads KAGVTQTPRYLIKTRGQQVTLSCSPISGHRSVSWYQQTPGQGLQFLFEYFSETQRNKGNFPGRFSGRQFSNSRSEMNVSTLELGDSALYLCASSRNAGGGTGELFFGEGSRLTVL.

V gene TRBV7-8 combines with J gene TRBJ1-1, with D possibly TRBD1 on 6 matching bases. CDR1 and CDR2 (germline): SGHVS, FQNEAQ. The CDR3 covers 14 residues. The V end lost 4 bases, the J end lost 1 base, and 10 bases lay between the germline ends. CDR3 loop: CASSSRGGNTEAFF. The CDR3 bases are TGTGCCAGCAGCTCGAGGGGGGGGAACACTGAAGCTTTCTTT.

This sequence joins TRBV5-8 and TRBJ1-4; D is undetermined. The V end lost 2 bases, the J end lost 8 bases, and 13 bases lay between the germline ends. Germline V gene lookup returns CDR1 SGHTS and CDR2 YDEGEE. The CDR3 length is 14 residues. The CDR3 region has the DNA TGTGCCAGCAGCTTAAGACCGGCGGGGGAAAAACTGTTTTTT. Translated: CASSLRPAGEKLFF.

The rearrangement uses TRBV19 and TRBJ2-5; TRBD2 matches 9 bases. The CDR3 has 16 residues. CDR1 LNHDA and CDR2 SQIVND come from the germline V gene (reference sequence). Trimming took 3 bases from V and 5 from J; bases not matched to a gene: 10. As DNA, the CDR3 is TGTGCCAGTAGTATGGGCGGGGGGGGCCCCCGGGAGACCCAGTACTTC. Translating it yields CASSMGGGGPRETQYF.

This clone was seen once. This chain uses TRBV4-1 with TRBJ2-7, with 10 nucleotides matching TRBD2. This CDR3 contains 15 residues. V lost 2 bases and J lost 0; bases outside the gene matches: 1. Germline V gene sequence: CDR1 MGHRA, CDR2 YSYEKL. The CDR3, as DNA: TGCGCCAGCAGCCAAAAGCGGGGGGGCTCCTACGAGCAGTACTTC. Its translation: CASSQKRGGSYEQYF.

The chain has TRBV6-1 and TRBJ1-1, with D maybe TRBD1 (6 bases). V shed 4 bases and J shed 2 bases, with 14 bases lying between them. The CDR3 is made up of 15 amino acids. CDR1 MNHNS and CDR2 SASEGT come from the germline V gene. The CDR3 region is CASSARRTANTEAFF. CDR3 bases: TGTGCCAGCAGTGCCCGGAGGACAGCAAACACTGAAGCTTTCTTT.

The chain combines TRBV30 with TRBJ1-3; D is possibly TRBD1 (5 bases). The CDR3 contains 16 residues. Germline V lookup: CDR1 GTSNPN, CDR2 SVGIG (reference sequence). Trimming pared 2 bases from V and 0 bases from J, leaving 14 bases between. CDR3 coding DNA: TGTGCCTGGAGTACCCCAGGGAGCCTCTCTGGAAACACCATATATTTT. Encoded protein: CAWSTPGSLSGNTIYF.

CDR3 sequence (DNA): TGTGCCAGCAGCTTAGCTAGCGGCTCCTACAATGAGCAGTTCTTC. Translating it yields CASSLASGSYNEQFF. The chain couples TRBV11-2 to TRBJ2-1, with 7 positions matching TRBD2. Per the germline V gene, CDR1 is SGHAT and CDR2 is FQNNGV. This CDR3 is 15 amino acids long. Losses at the gene ends were 1 base for V and 0 bases for J; bases not matched to a gene: 0.

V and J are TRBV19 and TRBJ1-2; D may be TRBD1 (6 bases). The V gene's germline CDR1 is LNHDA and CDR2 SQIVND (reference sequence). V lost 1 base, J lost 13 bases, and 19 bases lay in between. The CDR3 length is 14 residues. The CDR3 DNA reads TGTGCCAGTAGTATAGTTTTACAGGGAACGGCCGTCACCTTC. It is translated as CASSIVLQGTAVTF.